The 27 T cell receptor beta chains given below trace back to one sample, sequenced in a study of Ad26.COV2.S vaccination and SARS-CoV-2 variants. The treatment here: 19 received Ad26.COV2.S at low or high dose, single or two shots; about 5 received placebo; per-sample allocation not given. Sampling took place 63 days after the first vaccine or placebo injection. TCRdb keeps only in-frame clones here, not all; method: immunoSEQ multiplex PCR. The sample has some 340,000 clones, around 83% seen once. Source: peripheral blood, taken in a trial of Ad26.COV2.S vaccine versus placebo. All receptors come from a person aged 18-65 years who received the Ad26.COV2.S COVID-19 vaccine or a placebo.

In DNA, the CDR3 is TGCGCCAGCAGCCCCTGGGACAGGGGGTACAATGAGCAGTTCTTC. This codes for CASSPWDRGYNEQFF. The chain uses TRBV4-1 and TRBJ2-1, with TRBD1 matching 11 bases. CDR1 and CDR2 (germline): MGHRA, YSYEKL. This CDR3 is 15 amino acids long. With V trimmed by 4 bases and J by 4 bases, 3 bases remained unmatched.

V and J are TRBV12-3 or TRBV12-4 and TRBJ2-5; D remains ambiguous. Between the trimmed V and J ends, which lost 1 base and 7 bases, there was a span of 10 bases. This CDR3 has 13 residues. CDR3 DNA sequence: TGTGCCAGCAGTTTAGGTAGTTACGCGACCCAGTACTTC. Its translation: CASSLGSYATQYF.

The V call is TRBV6-4, the J call TRBJ2-1; possible D gene TRBD2, 5 bases. V lost 3 bases to trimming and J lost 0 bases, with 12 bases between them. The CDR3 contains 16 residues. Germline-derived CDR1 and CDR2 are MRHNA and SNTAGT. The CDR3 DNA reads TGTGCCAGCAGTGAGACCCAGCGGAGCTCCTACAATGAGCAGTTCTTC. The encoded protein is CASSETQRSSYNEQFF.

CDR3 residues: CATSRIHPRDSLTSYNEQFF. The DNA for the CDR3 is TGTGCCACCAGCAGAATTCACCCCCGGGACAGCCTAACCTCCTACAATGAGCAGTTCTTC. V gene TRBV15 combines with J gene TRBJ2-1, with TRBD1 matching 7 bases. Germline lookup yields CDR1 LNHNV and CDR2 YYDKDF (reference sequence). This CDR3 is built from 20 residues. The V gene end was trimmed by 2 bases and the J gene end by 0 bases; junction bases not matched to a gene: 16.

The chain is built from TRBV11-2 and TRBJ2-7; the D is unclear. Trimming removed 1 base from V and 3 bases from J, with 16 bases in between. Germline V CDR1 and CDR2: SGHAT, FQNNGV. The length of the CDR3 is 16 residues. The CDR3 region has the DNA TGTGCCAGCAGCTTAGCAAGGTATGGGGAATTCTACGAGCAGTACTTC. Translation gives CASSLARYGEFYEQYF. The full variable domain, with the rest looked up from reference TRBV11-2 and TRBJ2-7, is EAGVAQSPRYKIIEKRQSVAFWCNPISGHATLYWYQQILGQGPKLLIQFQNNGVVDDSQLPKDRFSAERLKGVDSTLKIQPAKLEDSAVYLCASSLARYGEFYEQYFGPGTRLTVT.

This sequence joins TRBV5-1 and TRBJ2-2, with D maybe TRBD2 (6 bases). The germline gives CDR1 SGHRS, CDR2 YFSETQ. Trimming shortened V by 0 bases and J by 4 bases, and 13 bases separated the two germline ends. The CDR3 covers 16 residues. This chain's CDR3 is CASSLEDGGSTGELFF. CDR3 bases: TGCGCCAGCAGCTTGGAAGACGGAGGGAGCACCGGGGAGCTGTTTTTT.

The CDR3 nucleotides are TGTGCCATCAGTGGGCAGGGACCGAGCCCCTACAATGAGCAGTTCTTC. This codes for CAISGQGPSPYNEQFF. The rearrangement links TRBV10-3 to TRBJ2-1; D is possibly TRBD1 or TRBD2 (5 bases each). CDR3 size: 16 residues. V gave up 4 bases and J gave up 2 bases, with 15 bases separating them. Per the germline V gene, CDR1 is ENHRY and CDR2 is SYGVKD.

In this sample, this clone turned up once. The rearrangement uses TRBV5-1 and TRBJ1-2, with TRBD1 as a possible D gene (6 bases). The CDR3 has 14 amino acids. CDR1 and CDR2 from the germline V gene are SGHRS and YFSETQ. V lost 3 bases and J lost 4, with 13 bases in between. CDR3 nucleotide sequence: TGCGCCAGCAGCTCGGACAGCCCGACCTATGGCTACACCTTC. Translated: CASSSDSPTYGYTF.

In its sample, this clone was seen many times. This rearrangement joins TRBV18 to TRBJ1-5; TRBD1 agrees at 10 bases. Per germline, CDR1 KGHSH and CDR2 LQKENI. V was clipped by 6 bases and J by 6 bases; unmatched bases: 5. The CDR3 contains 14 residues. CDR3 coding DNA: TGTGCCAGCTCGGGGACAGGGGCGGCTCAGCCCCAGCATTTT. Translating it yields CASSGTGAAQPQHF.

V gene TRBV19 combines with J gene TRBJ1-1; 8 positions agree with TRBD1. After removal of 3 bases from V and 5 bases from J, the junction contained 11 bases not matched to a gene. The CDR3 extends over 16 amino acids. Germline-derived CDR1 and CDR2 are LNHDA and SQIVND (reference sequence). The CDR3, as DNA: TGTGCCAGTAGTATTCGAGACAGGGGCTATGGAACTGAAGCTTTCTTT. It is translated as CASSIRDRGYGTEAFF.

The rearrangement links TRBV2 to TRBJ1-5, with 7 bases fitting TRBD1. CDR1 is SNHLY, CDR2 FYNNEI, per germline. The CDR3 has 15 residues. Trimming cost V 6 bases and J 3 bases; bases outside gene matches: 8. CDR3 nucleotide sequence: TGTGCCAGCAGGGTGGGACAGACACCCAATCAGCCCCAGCATTTT. Amino acid sequence: CASRVGQTPNQPQHF.

This chain joins TRBV5-5 and TRBJ2-1; no clear D. Germline CDR1 is SGHKS and CDR2 is YYEKEE (reference sequence). The ends were cut back, 4 bases at V and 0 bases at J, with 14 bases in the middle. This CDR3 region has 16 residues. CDR3 bases: TGTGCCAGCAGCGCCACGGGCTCGAGCTCCTACAATGAGCAGTTCTTC. Residues: CASSATGSSSYNEQFF.

The rearrangement joins TRBV5-5 to TRBJ2-2; no firm D call. Trimming stripped 2 bases from V and 0 bases from J, with 8 bases between. The V gene's germline CDR1 is SGHKS and CDR2 YYEKEE (reference sequence). The CDR3 runs to 15 residues. The CDR3 is CASSLEPTNTGELFF. For the CDR3, the DNA is TGTGCCAGCAGCTTAGAACCGACGAACACCGGGGAGCTGTTTTTT.

The J gene is TRBJ2-7, the V gene TRBV5-1; D remains unclear. The CDR3 sequence is 12 residues long. The germline V and J ends were trimmed by 4 bases and 4 bases, with 9 bases remaining between them. Germline CDR1 reads SGHRS; CDR2 reads YFSETQ. In DNA form, the CDR3 reads TGCGCCAGCAGCGAACCGGGTTACGAGCAGTACTTC. Residues: CASSEPGYEQYF. Filled out from reference TRBV5-1 and TRBJ2-7, the complete variable domain reads KAGVTQTPRYLIKTRGQQVTLSCSPISGHRSVSWYQQTPGQGLQFLFEYFSETQRNKGNFPGRFSGRQFSNSRSEMNVSTLELGDSALYLCASSEPGYEQYFGPGTRLTVT.

This clone has a handful of counts. CDR3 bases: TGTGCCAGCAGCGGGACTAGCGGGGGAATGTTTTACGAGCAGTACTTC. This sequence encodes CASSGTSGGMFYEQYF. The chain couples TRBV5-6 to TRBJ2-7, with 14 bases matching TRBD2. The CDR3 covers 16 residues. V lost 4 bases to trimming and J lost 4 bases; unmatched junction nucleotides: 7. Germline assignment: CDR1 SGHDT and CDR2 YYEEEE.

V usage is TRBV7-8 and J usage is TRBJ1-1; TRBD1 agrees at 7 bases. With 5 bases clipped from V and 3 bases from J, the junction kept 6 bases outside the gene matches. This CDR3 has 14 residues. Germline CDR1 and CDR2: SGHVS and FQNEAQ. CDR3 sequence: CASSMLGQYTEAFF. The CDR3 bases are TGTGCCAGCAGCATGCTGGGACAGTACACTGAAGCTTTCTTT.

The rearrangement joins TRBV27 to TRBJ1-1, with D unclear. V lost 0 bases, J lost 1 base, and 15 bases lay in between. CDR1 is MNHEY, CDR2 SMNVEV, per germline (reference sequence). This CDR3 spans 17 amino acids. This chain's CDR3 is CASSLSDGPQENTEAFF. As DNA, the CDR3 is TGTGCCAGCAGTTTATCCGACGGTCCCCAGGAGAACACTGAAGCTTTCTTT.

The chain has TRBV10-3 and TRBJ2-7, with 7 positions matching TRBD2. The CDR3 contains 14 residues. In germline, CDR1 is ENHRY, CDR2 SYGVKD. V shed 5 bases, J shed 0 bases, and the junction held 4 bases outside the gene matches. The CDR3 coding sequence is TGTGCCATCAGTACCGGGACTAACTCCTACGAGCAGTACTTC. As protein: CAISTGTNSYEQYF.

The chain links TRBV15 to TRBJ1-1, with D perhaps TRBD1 (5 bases). Looked up from germline, CDR1 is LNHNV and CDR2 is YYDKDF (reference sequence). The CDR3 runs 14 residues. V shed 0 bases and J shed 11 bases, with 16 bases lying between them. The CDR3 coding sequence is TGTGCCACCAGCAGAGATACAGCGGGGGGAGGTGCTTTCTTT. It codes for CATSRDTAGGGAFF.

This clone was detected once. This sequence joins TRBV19 and TRBJ2-7; D not resolved. The CDR3 contains 17 residues. The germline V gene has CDR1 LNHDA and CDR2 SQIVND (reference sequence). V lost 3 bases, J lost 2 bases, and 20 bases lay in between. The CDR3 bases are TGTGCCAGTAGTATGATTAGTGGCCCTCCTGCGACCTACGAGCAGTACTTC. Translating it yields CASSMISGPPATYEQYF.

The sample holds one count of this clone. J is TRBJ2-3 and V is TRBV7-8; D remains unclear. Trimming took 2 bases from V and 3 from J, leaving 12 bases between them. This CDR3 has 15 residues. CDR1 and CDR2 from the germline V gene are SGHVS and FQNEAQ. Here the CDR3 reads CASSLNWAATDTQYF. The CDR3 region has the DNA TGTGCCAGCAGCTTAAATTGGGCAGCTACAGATACGCAGTATTTT.

Points on this clone: The germline gene is not matched at one end of the junction; a read error may be the cause. This sequence joins TRBV5-1 and TRBJ2-1, with 11 bases identical to TRBD2. CDR3 length: 17 residues. Germline values: CDR1 SGHRS, CDR2 YFSETQ. Here the CDR3 reads CASSRGTSGLSNNEQFF. The CDR3 nucleotides are TGCGCCAGCAGCCGCGGGACTAGCGGACTCTCCAACAATGAGCAGTTCTTC.

V is TRBV15 and J is TRBJ2-5, with a weak D call TRBD1 (6 bases). The CDR3 length is 15 residues. The V end lost 3 bases, the J end lost 5 bases, and 16 bases lay between the germline ends. The germline gives CDR1 LNHNV, CDR2 YYDKDF (reference sequence). The CDR3 region is CATSRIRTESETQYF. In nucleotides, the CDR3 is TGTGCCACCAGCAGGATACGGACAGAGTCGGAGACCCAGTACTTC.

V and J are TRBV6-4 and TRBJ2-2, with D maybe TRBD1 (5 bases). CDR3 length equals 13 residues. The germline V gene has CDR1 MRHNA and CDR2 SNTAGT. V lost 7 bases and J lost 4, with 10 bases in between. CDR3 nucleotides: TGTGCCAGCATCTCAGGGTTCACCGGGGAGCTGTTTTTT. Residues: CASISGFTGELFF.

This clone was counted ten times or more. Within the sample, other DNA sequences also encode this same CDR3. The V and J genes are TRBV5-1 and TRBJ2-7; the match to TRBD2 covers 9 bases. The CDR3 consists of 14 residues. The V gene end was trimmed by 2 bases and the J gene end by 1 base; junction bases not matched to a gene: 1. Germline CDR1 reads SGHRS; CDR2 reads YFSETQ. CDR3: CASSLAGGSYEQYF. CDR3 sequence (DNA): TGCGCCAGCAGCTTAGCGGGGGGTTCCTACGAGCAGTACTTC.

This sequence joins TRBV4-3 and TRBJ1-1, with TRBD1 matching over 10 bases. The junction had 6 bases not matched to a gene; V was cut back by 0 bases and J by 5 bases. The germline V gene encodes CDR1 LGHNA and CDR2 YSLEER. The CDR3 is 16 amino acids. The CDR3 coding sequence is TGCGCCAGCAGCCAAGAGACAGGGGGCGCTTATACTGAAGCTTTCTTT. Protein product: CASSQETGGAYTEAFF.

This chain connects TRBV9 to TRBJ2-3, with 10 bases that match TRBD2. The CDR3 sequence is 17 residues long. Germline trimming cut 0 bases from V and 6 bases from J; bases unmatched to any gene: 10. In germline, CDR1 is SGDLS, CDR2 YYNGEE. This CDR3 is CASSVGAVAGGQDTQYF. The CDR3 nucleotides are TGTGCCAGCAGCGTAGGGGCGGTAGCGGGGGGCCAGGATACGCAGTATTTT.